The sequence of this T cell receptor (beta chain) was determined in a study of T cell responses to AZD1222 COVID-19 vaccine. In regard to this clone: No antigen is known for it.

The CDR3 totals 16 residues. CDR1 SGHTA and CDR2 FQGNSA come from the germline V gene. V was pared by 2 bases and J by 4 bases, with 15 bases between. Using immunoSEQ multiplex PCR, the repertoire was profiled, and TCRdb retains in-frame clones only, with some absent. This table has around 80,000 clones, around 88% appearing once. Findings and caveats of the study: Close to half of all spike-specific TCRs reportedly target regions of the variants that are unmutated.

The source material was peripheral blood, sampled on day 0 of AZD1222 vaccination. V is TRBV7-2 and J is TRBJ1-5, with no clear D. This receptor was identified in an adult in good health. The CDR3 reads CASSLSGSLKNQPQHF. For the CDR3, the DNA is TGTGCCAGCAGCTTATCCGGGTCTTTAAAAAATCAGCCCCAGCATTTT.